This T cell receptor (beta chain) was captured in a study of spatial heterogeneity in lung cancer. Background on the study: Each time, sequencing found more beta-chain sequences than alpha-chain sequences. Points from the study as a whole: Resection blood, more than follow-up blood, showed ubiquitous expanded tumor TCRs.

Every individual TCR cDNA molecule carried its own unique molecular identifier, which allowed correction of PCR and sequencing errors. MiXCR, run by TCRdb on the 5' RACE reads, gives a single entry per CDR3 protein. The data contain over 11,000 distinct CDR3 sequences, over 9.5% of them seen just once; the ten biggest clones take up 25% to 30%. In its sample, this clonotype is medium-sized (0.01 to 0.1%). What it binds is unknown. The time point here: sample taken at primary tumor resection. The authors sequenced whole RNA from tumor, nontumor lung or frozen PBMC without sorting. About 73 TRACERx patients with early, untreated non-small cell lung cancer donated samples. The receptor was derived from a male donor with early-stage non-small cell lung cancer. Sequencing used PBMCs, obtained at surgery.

CDR3: CASRRGTGVADTQYF. CDR3 bases: TGTGCCAGCAGGCGAGGGACAGGGGTAGCAGATACGCAGTATTTT. This chain connects TRBV5-4 to TRBJ2-3; 10 bases align to TRBD1. From germline, CDR1 is SGHNT and CDR2 YYREEE (reference sequence). V lost 5 bases, J lost 4 bases, and 7 bases stayed unmatched. The CDR3 sequence is 15 residues long.